This T cell receptor (beta chain) was identified in a study of Graves' ophthalmopathy and Graves' hyperthyroidism. Only a few counts were recorded for this clonotype. RNA served as the template for amplifying TCR beta CDR3 regions. RT-PCR with HTBI primers came first, then second-round multiplex PCR. From the multiplex PCR reads, TCRdb called clonotypes with MiXCR, one entry per CDR3 protein. Here the sample spans 200,000 to 250,000 distinct CDR3 sequences, around 50% being singletons. Germline V lookup: CDR1 SGHTA, CDR2 FQGNSA. This CDR3 is built from 14 residues. With V trimmed by 5 bases and J by 5 bases, 8 bases remained unmatched. Ophthalmopathy in the donors was of moderate-to-severe activity, with CAS ≥3, NOSPECS ≥4 and duration under 3 months. Establishment of the diagnosis relied upon clinical symptoms, serum thyroxine, TRAb, thyroid ultrasound and orbital computed tomography. The authors used Ficoll-Paque density gradient centrifugation to separate PBMCs. The input was around 10 ml of fresh peripheral blood.

This clonotype originated in an adult man with Graves' ophthalmopathy. Sequenced input: peripheral blood. The rearrangement uses TRBV7-2 and TRBJ1-1; TRBD1 aligns across 7 bases. CDR3 DNA sequence: TGTGCCAGCAGCCCCGCAGGGGGTGGAACTGAAGCTTTCTTT. Amino acid sequence: CASSPAGGGTEAFF.